This T cell receptor (beta chain) is drawn from a study of blood T cell repertoires in COVID-19. Across the whole study: Material from acute and convalescent COVID-19 was sourced from the United States, Italy and Spain. Sources were T cells, B-cell-depleted T cells, or PBMCs; the material itself was cDNA or gDNA.

Study processing details: Reference gene primers were amplified, and this amplification served to estimate nucleated cell counts. Produced via immunoSEQ multiplex PCR; TCRdb's table is partial and in-frame only. For V, J and clone size, that table is used; D and trimming come from the DNA. The sample contains about 400,000 clones, roughly 90% of which appear only once. This CDR3 has 12 amino acids. In germline, CDR1 is MDHEN, CDR2 SYDVKM. V lost 6 bases, J lost 2 bases, and 7 bases lay in between. As for this clone: In the same sample, other DNA sequences code for this CDR3.

This TCR came from a man between 40 and 49 years old with acute or convalescent COVID-19. Sequenced sample: peripheral blood. The rearrangement uses TRBV28 and TRBJ1-2, with D possibly TRBD1 on 5 matching bases. The CDR3 bases are TGTGCCAGCAGCTCAGGGAACTATGGCTACACCTTC. Its translation: CASSSGNYGYTF.